This T cell receptor (beta chain) was identified in a study of T cell responses to AZD1222 COVID-19 vaccine. Assay used: immunoSEQ multiplex PCR; TCRdb lists only in-frame clones, some missing. The sample yields 100,000 to 150,000 clones, less than 90% seen once. The TCR sequence derives from an adult in good health. The starting material was peripheral blood, obtained on day 0 of AZD1222 vaccination.

The CDR3 loop is CASSRSGAQYF. The CDR3 nucleotides read TGTGCCAGCAGCCGTAGCGGAGCGCAGTATTTT. The chain is built from TRBV6-2 or TRBV6-3 and TRBJ2-3; D is possibly TRBD2 (6 bases). The CDR3 extends over 11 amino acids. Trimming took off 6 bases at V and 10 bases at J, with 11 bases between the two ends. Germline values: CDR1 MNHEY, CDR2 SVGEGT.